These T cell receptor beta chains were read from a single sample in a study of persistence of HIV-infected CD4 T cells. Profiling relied on immunoSEQ multiplex PCR, and the TCRdb table lists in-frame clones only, not all of them. The profile covers more than 30,000 clones, with roughly 70% appearing a single time and roughly 1.4% taken by the ten largest. What these receptors recognize is not known. The specimen was CD4+ T cells sorted from PBMCs after roughly 18-hour stimulation, collected from a patient who received antiretroviral therapy. The origin of the receptors is an adult man with HIV who was CMV-seropositive. Each CDR3 is given with its conserved first and last residue. A D gene is named only where the DNA matches it firmly. The listing skips clone size in some rows; elsewhere it reads once, few, many or a size class.

CDR3: CASSPSSGRGGGELFF; DNA: TGTGCCAGCAGCCCCAGCTCCGGGAGAGGAGGGGGGGAGCTGTTTTTT; V: TRBV4-2; D: NA; size: NA; J: TRBJ2-2
CDR3: CATSDLVLQHTQYF; DNA: TGTGCCACCAGTGATTTGGTCCTCCAGCATACGCAGTATTTT; V: TRBV24-1; D: NA; size: few; J: TRBJ2-3
CDR3: CSVLTGGEGYQPQHF; DNA: TGCAGCGTCCTCACAGGGGGCGAAGGGTATCAGCCCCAGCATTTT; V: TRBV29-1; D: TRBD1; size: NA; J: TRBJ1-5
CDR3: CASGRGLNTDTQYF; DNA: TGTGCCAGCGGGCGGGGACTAAACACAGATACGCAGTATTTT; V: TRBV7-3; D: TRBD2; size: NA; J: TRBJ2-3
CDR3: CASSRNRGSNQPQHF; DNA: TGTGCCAGCAGTAGAAACAGGGGATCCAATCAGCCCCAGCATTTT; V: TRBV6-5; D: TRBD1; size: NA; J: TRBJ1-5
CDR3: CASSIESNYGYTF; DNA: TGTGCCAGTAGTATAGAGTCTAACTATGGCTACACCTTC; V: TRBV19; D: NA; size: NA; J: TRBJ1-2
CDR3: CASSYGSTAYGYTF; DNA: TGTGCCAGCAGTTATGGTTCGACAGCTTATGGCTACACCTTC; V: TRBV5-6; D: NA; size: NA; J: TRBJ1-2
CDR3: CASSRDLRGSTEAFF; DNA: TGTGCCAGCAGCCGAGACCTCAGGGGGAGCACTGAAGCTTTCTTT; V: TRBV11-1; D: TRBD1; size: few; J: TRBJ1-1
CDR3: CATLAGGPLDTQYF; DNA: TGTGCCACCCTAGCGGGGGGGCCGCTAGATACGCAGTATTTT; V: TRBV27; D: TRBD2; size: NA; J: TRBJ2-3
CDR3: CASSPGQGQTYEQYF; DNA: TGTGCCAGCAGTCCCGGACAGGGTCAAACCTACGAGCAGTACTTC; V: TRBV28; D: TRBD1; size: NA; J: TRBJ2-7
CDR3: CASSSPETGTYEQYF; DNA: TGTGCCAGCAGCTCACCAGAGACAGGGACTTACGAGCAGTACTTC; V: TRBV7-2; D: NA; size: NA; J: TRBJ2-7
CDR3: CASSSRQSTNEKLFF; DNA: TGTGCCAGCAGTTCCAGACAGTCAACTAATGAAAAACTGTTTTTT; V: TRBV27; D: NA; size: NA; J: TRBJ1-4
CDR3: CASSPRTGRRSPLHF; DNA: TGTGCCAGCAGCCCCCGGACAGGGCGACGTTCACCCCTCCACTTT; V: TRBV3-1/TRBV3-2; D: TRBD1; size: NA; J: TRBJ1-6
CDR3: CASSFPRFLANYGYTF; DNA: TGTGCCAGCAGCTTCCCCCGATTTTTAGCTAACTATGGCTACACCTTC; V: TRBV7-9; D: NA; size: few; J: TRBJ1-2
CDR3: CASRSGVAGAIYEQYF; DNA: TGTGCCAGCAGATCTGGGGTGGCGGGGGCGATCTACGAGCAGTACTTC; V: TRBV13; D: NA; size: NA; J: TRBJ2-7
CDR3: CASPDSRGTEAFF; DNA: TGTGCCAGTCCGGACAGTAGGGGTACTGAAGCTTTCTTT; V: TRBV7-6; D: NA; size: few; J: TRBJ1-1
CDR3: CASSPRGMEDTEAFF; DNA: TGTGCCAGCTCACCGCGAGGAATGGAGGACACTGAAGCTTTCTTT; V: TRBV18; D: NA; size: NA; J: TRBJ1-1
CDR3: CASKVSQRTEAFF; DNA: TGTGCCAGCAAAGTATCGCAGAGGACTGAAGCTTTCTTT; V: TRBV6-5; D: NA; size: NA; J: TRBJ1-1
CDR3: CASSPVRAAVNTEAFF; DNA: TGTGCCAGCAGCCCAGTAAGGGCTGCGGTTAACACTGAAGCTTTCTTT; V: TRBV9; D: NA; size: medium-sized; J: TRBJ1-1
CDR3: CASSQSIKGEDEQFF; DNA: TGCGCCAGCAGTCAATCGATTAAAGGGGAGGATGAGCAGTTCTTC; V: TRBV23-1; D: NA; size: NA; J: TRBJ2-1
CDR3: CSVRRQTDEQYF; DNA: TGCAGCGTCCGAAGGCAGACAGACGAGCAGTACTTC; V: TRBV29-1; D: NA; size: NA; J: TRBJ2-7
CDR3: CASSIGRLNTEAFF; DNA: TGTGCCAGTAGTATTGGACGGCTGAACACTGAAGCTTTCTTT; V: TRBV19; D: NA; size: NA; J: TRBJ1-1
CDR3: CASSKESTPNTEAFF; DNA: TGTGCCAGCAGTAAGGAGAGTACACCGAACACTGAAGCTTTCTTT; V: TRBV11-3; D: NA; size: NA; J: TRBJ1-1
CDR3: CSGWAGDTQYF; DNA: TGCAGCGGGTGGGCGGGGGATACGCAGTATTTT; V: TRBV29-1; D: NA; size: NA; J: TRBJ2-3
CDR3: CASSLFEDSYGYTF; DNA: TGTGCCAGCAGTTTATTTGAGGATAGCTATGGCTACACCTTC; V: TRBV28; D: NA; size: NA; J: TRBJ1-2
CDR3: CASSSNRGRDNSPLHF; DNA: TGTGCCAGCAGTTCCAACAGGGGGCGCGACAATTCACCCCTCCACTTT; V: TRBV2; D: TRBD1; size: NA; J: TRBJ1-6
CDR3: CASSFRGGNYQPQHF; DNA: TGTGCCAGCAGTTTTCGGGGAGGGAATTATCAGCCCCAGCATTTT; V: TRBV27; D: NA; size: medium-sized; J: TRBJ1-5